These 7 T cell receptor beta chains originate from one sample sequenced in a study of T cell responses to AZD1222 COVID-19 vaccine. Clones were read by immunoSEQ multiplex PCR, and TCRdb kept only the in-frame ones, dropping some. The sample has fewer than 130,000 clones, over 85% seen once. This specimen consisted of peripheral blood, obtained on day 0 of AZD1222 vaccination. All receptors come from an adult in good health.

J is TRBJ1-1 and V is TRBV29-1; D gene unclear. CDR3 length: 10 amino acids. V dropped 4 bases and J dropped 3 bases, with 3 bases sitting between them. Germline CDR1 reads SQVTM; CDR2 reads ANQGSEA. The DNA for the CDR3 is TGCAGCGTTGGAGACACTGAAGCTTTCTTT. This translates into CSVGDTEAFF. Complete variable domain (other parts from reference TRBV29-1 and TRBJ1-1): SAVISQKPSRDICQRGTSLTIQCQVDSQVTMMFWYRQQPGQSLTLIATANQGSEATYESGFVIDKFPISRPNLTFSTLTVSNMSPEDSSIYLCSVGDTEAFFGQGTRLTVV.

The chain has TRBV7-2 and TRBJ1-5; D not resolved. The V end lost 5 bases, the J end lost 2 bases, and 13 bases lay between the germline ends. CDR3 length: 15 amino acids. The germline gives CDR1 SGHTA, CDR2 FQGNSA. CDR3 sequence (DNA): TGTGCCAGCAGCCAACTGGACGTTCGCAATCAGCCCCAGCATTTT. Its translation: CASSQLDVRNQPQHF. The full variable domain, its missing parts supplied by reference TRBV7-2 and TRBJ1-5, is GAGVSQSPSNKVTEKGKDVELRCDPISGHTALYWYRQSLGQGLEFLIYFQGNSAPDKSGLPSDRFSAERTGGSVSTLTIQRTQQEDSAVYLCASSQLDVRNQPQHFGDGTRLSIL.

The chain links TRBV7-2 to TRBJ2-1; 10 bases align to TRBD2. Germline CDR1 reads SGHTA; CDR2 reads FQGNSA. Unmatched junction bases numbered 12, after V lost 4 bases and J lost 6 bases. The CDR3 consists of 17 residues. CDR3 bases: TGTGCCAGCAGCTCCCCTAGCGGGGGCCCAACAATCAATGAGCAGTTCTTC. Its protein is CASSSPSGGPTINEQFF.

The rearrangement links TRBV6-5 to TRBJ1-5; D remains ambiguous. Deletions cut 6 bases from V and 5 bases from J, with 17 bases between. The CDR3 has 15 residues. Germline V gene sequence: CDR1 MNHEY, CDR2 SVGAGI. The CDR3 protein is CASSLHGKRDQPQHF. In DNA form, the CDR3 reads TGTGCCAGCAGCCTCCATGGAAAGCGTGATCAGCCCCAGCATTTT.

The DNA of the CDR3 is TGTGCCAGCAGACGGACTAACCGGGCGAGGATGTTTTTT. This codes for CASRRTNRARMFF. This chain uses TRBV12-3 or TRBV12-4 with TRBJ2-2; D possibly corresponds to TRBD2 (6 bases). With 6 bases removed from V and 15 bases from J, the gap between germline ends came to 20 bases. The length of the CDR3 is 13 residues.

The rearrangement uses TRBV19 and TRBJ1-1; no clear D. The V gene's germline CDR1 is LNHDA and CDR2 SQIVND (reference sequence). CDR3 length: 13 residues. Trimming removed 5 bases from V and 0 bases from J, with 7 bases in between. This chain's CDR3 is CASSGLMNTEAFF. For the CDR3, the DNA is TGTGCCAGTAGTGGGCTTATGAACACTGAAGCTTTCTTT.

The chain uses TRBV18 and TRBJ2-2, with 9 bases that match TRBD1. The CDR3 has 14 amino acids. Germline loops: CDR1 KGHSH, CDR2 LQKENI. Unmatched junction bases numbered 3, after V lost 6 bases and J lost 4 bases. The CDR3 reads CASSDRGGTGELFF. In nucleotides, the CDR3 is TGTGCCAGCTCGGACAGGGGAGGCACCGGGGAGCTGTTTTTT. The full variable domain, its missing parts supplied by reference TRBV18 and TRBJ2-2, is NAGVMQNPRHLVRRRGQEARLRCSPMKGHSHVYWYRQLPEEGLKFMVYLQKENIIDESGMPKERFSAEFPKEGPSILRIQQVVRGDSAAYFCASSDRGGTGELFFGEGSRLTVL.